This passage covers 11 T cell receptor beta chains from one sample sequenced in a study of post-analysis software for immune sequencing data. Unique molecular identifiers had been added to the TCR beta cDNA libraries. TCRdb fed the PCR reads into MiXCR, producing one record per CDR3 protein. The sample holds some 500,000 distinct CDR3 sequences, approximately 46% seen once. Antigens for these TCRs are unknown. General study points: Patients had higher frequencies than controls of about five TRBV segments, including TRBV5-6, TRBV5-1 and TRBV20-1.

The sequenced sample was blood. The source of these receptors is a girl between 5 and 17 years old with multiple sclerosis.

This chain joins TRBV20-1 and TRBJ2-1; 9 bases agree with TRBD2. Germline CDR1 DFQATT, CDR2 SNEGSKA (reference sequence). V was pared by 5 bases and J by 6 bases, with 8 bases of the junction left unmatched. This CDR3 has 14 amino acids. The CDR3 here is CSAVSGRTLNEQFF. The CDR3 bases are TGCAGTGCTGTCAGCGGGAGGACCCTCAATGAGCAGTTCTTC.

The CDR3: CASSENRRQETQYF. The CDR3 DNA follows: TGTGCCAGCAGCGAGAACCGCAGGCAAGAGACCCAGTACTTC. The gene calls are TRBV13 and TRBJ2-5; no definite D call. With 5 bases removed from V and 2 bases from J, the gap between germline ends came to 12 bases. Germline V gene sequence: CDR1 PRHDT, CDR2 FYEKMQ (reference sequence). CDR3 length: 14 residues. Full variable domain (rest looked up from reference TRBV13 and TRBJ2-5): AAGVIQSPRHLIKEKRETATLKCYPIPRHDTVYWYQQGPGQDPQFLISFYEKMQSDKGSIPDRFSAQQFSDYHSELNMSSLELGDSALYFCASSENRRQETQYFGPGTRLLVL.

This chain uses TRBV7-9 with TRBJ2-1, with D hard to call. This CDR3 spans 9 amino acids. Germline V lookup: CDR1 SEHNR, CDR2 FQNEAQ (reference sequence). Trimming cost V 8 bases and J 5 bases, with 1 base left between them. The CDR3 here is CASHNEQFF. The CDR3, as DNA: TGTGCCAGCCACAATGAGCAGTTCTTC.

This clonotype was counted only a few times. The rearrangement joins TRBV27 to TRBJ2-1, with TRBD2 matching over 11 bases. Germline loops: CDR1 MNHEY, CDR2 SMNVEV (reference sequence). V lost 5 bases to trimming and J lost 8 bases; unmatched junction nucleotides: 14. This CDR3 region has 17 residues. This CDR3 reads CASSLKLTSGRVHEQFF. The CDR3 DNA is TGTGCCAGCAGTCTAAAACTCACTAGCGGGAGAGTCCATGAGCAGTTCTTC.

This clonotype was recorded a few times. The chain joins TRBV29-1 to TRBJ2-1; no definite D call. V was cut by 1 base and J by 3 bases, with 4 bases left in between. Germline V lookup: CDR1 SQVTM, CDR2 ANQGSEA. The length of the CDR3 is 12 residues. The CDR3 DNA follows: TGCAGCGTTGAAGGCGACTACAATGAGCAGTTCTTC. Residues: CSVEGDYNEQFF.

This clonotype was seen once. V gene TRBV11-2 combines with J gene TRBJ2-1; 7 bases map to TRBD1. Germline V gene sequence: CDR1 SGHAT, CDR2 FQNNGV. This CDR3 has 15 residues. V trimming: 2 bases; J trimming: 6 bases; junction bases outside the gene matches: 7. DNA for the CDR3: TGTGCCAGCAGCTTATTACAGGGGTGGGGCAATGAGCAGTTCTTC. Residues: CASSLLQGWGNEQFF.

J is TRBJ2-1 and V is TRBV9; TRBD2 matches at 9 bases. The CDR3 is made up of 14 amino acids. V trimming: 4 bases; J trimming: 7 bases; junction bases outside the gene matches: 6. Per germline, CDR1 SGDLS and CDR2 YYNGEE. The CDR3 sequence: CASSNSGRRNEQFF. The CDR3 nucleotides read TGTGCCAGCAGCAATAGCGGGAGACGGAATGAGCAGTTCTTC.

The DNA of the CDR3 is TGCAGCGTTGATGGGGACACCTATCGCTACGAGCAGTACTTC. This sequence encodes CSVDGDTYRYEQYF. The V gene is TRBV29-1, the J gene TRBJ2-7; TRBD1 is a possible D gene (6 bases). Germline V gene data show CDR1 as SQVTM and CDR2 as ANQGSEA. The CDR3 is made up of 14 amino acids. Trimming cost V 3 bases and J 3 bases, with 15 bases left between them.

In its sample, this clonotype was seen once. This sequence joins TRBV9 and TRBJ2-1, with a tentative D call TRBD2 (6 bases). CDR1 and CDR2 from the germline V gene are SGDLS and YYNGEE. This CDR3 contains 17 residues. The ends were cut back, 3 bases at V and 1 base at J, with 17 bases in the middle. CDR3 sequence reads: CASSAPSLAPSYNEQFF. Here the CDR3 DNA reads TGTGCCAGCAGCGCCCCCTCCCTAGCGCCATCCTACAATGAGCAGTTCTTC. The entire variable domain, with the rest obtained from reference TRBV9 and TRBJ2-1, is as follows: DSGVTQTPKHLITATGQRVTLRCSPRSGDLSVYWYQQSLDQGLQFLIQYYNGEERAKGNILERFSAQQFPDLHSELNLSSLELGDSALYFCASSAPSLAPSYNEQFFGPGTRLTVL.

This chain connects TRBV9 to TRBJ1-5; D remains ambiguous. The length of the CDR3 is 13 residues. Per germline, CDR1 SGDLS and CDR2 YYNGEE. Trimming pared 3 bases from V and 7 bases from J, leaving 11 bases between. CDR3 nucleotides: TGTGCCAGCAGCGGCGGGGTTGGGCAGCCCCAGCATTTT. Translated: CASSGGVGQPQHF. Full variable domain (rest looked up from reference TRBV9 and TRBJ1-5): DSGVTQTPKHLITATGQRVTLRCSPRSGDLSVYWYQQSLDQGLQFLIQYYNGEERAKGNILERFSAQQFPDLHSELNLSSLELGDSALYFCASSGGVGQPQHFGDGTRLSIL.

V usage is TRBV20-1 and J usage is TRBJ2-1; 10 positions match TRBD2. This CDR3 is built from 14 residues. The germline gives CDR1 DFQATT, CDR2 SNEGSKA (reference sequence). Germline trimming cut 6 bases from V and 9 bases from J; bases unmatched to any gene: 11. The CDR3 DNA reads as TGCAGTGCCCCGGGACTAGCGACCCGCGGTGAGCAGTTCTTC. Protein sequence: CSAPGLATRGEQFF.